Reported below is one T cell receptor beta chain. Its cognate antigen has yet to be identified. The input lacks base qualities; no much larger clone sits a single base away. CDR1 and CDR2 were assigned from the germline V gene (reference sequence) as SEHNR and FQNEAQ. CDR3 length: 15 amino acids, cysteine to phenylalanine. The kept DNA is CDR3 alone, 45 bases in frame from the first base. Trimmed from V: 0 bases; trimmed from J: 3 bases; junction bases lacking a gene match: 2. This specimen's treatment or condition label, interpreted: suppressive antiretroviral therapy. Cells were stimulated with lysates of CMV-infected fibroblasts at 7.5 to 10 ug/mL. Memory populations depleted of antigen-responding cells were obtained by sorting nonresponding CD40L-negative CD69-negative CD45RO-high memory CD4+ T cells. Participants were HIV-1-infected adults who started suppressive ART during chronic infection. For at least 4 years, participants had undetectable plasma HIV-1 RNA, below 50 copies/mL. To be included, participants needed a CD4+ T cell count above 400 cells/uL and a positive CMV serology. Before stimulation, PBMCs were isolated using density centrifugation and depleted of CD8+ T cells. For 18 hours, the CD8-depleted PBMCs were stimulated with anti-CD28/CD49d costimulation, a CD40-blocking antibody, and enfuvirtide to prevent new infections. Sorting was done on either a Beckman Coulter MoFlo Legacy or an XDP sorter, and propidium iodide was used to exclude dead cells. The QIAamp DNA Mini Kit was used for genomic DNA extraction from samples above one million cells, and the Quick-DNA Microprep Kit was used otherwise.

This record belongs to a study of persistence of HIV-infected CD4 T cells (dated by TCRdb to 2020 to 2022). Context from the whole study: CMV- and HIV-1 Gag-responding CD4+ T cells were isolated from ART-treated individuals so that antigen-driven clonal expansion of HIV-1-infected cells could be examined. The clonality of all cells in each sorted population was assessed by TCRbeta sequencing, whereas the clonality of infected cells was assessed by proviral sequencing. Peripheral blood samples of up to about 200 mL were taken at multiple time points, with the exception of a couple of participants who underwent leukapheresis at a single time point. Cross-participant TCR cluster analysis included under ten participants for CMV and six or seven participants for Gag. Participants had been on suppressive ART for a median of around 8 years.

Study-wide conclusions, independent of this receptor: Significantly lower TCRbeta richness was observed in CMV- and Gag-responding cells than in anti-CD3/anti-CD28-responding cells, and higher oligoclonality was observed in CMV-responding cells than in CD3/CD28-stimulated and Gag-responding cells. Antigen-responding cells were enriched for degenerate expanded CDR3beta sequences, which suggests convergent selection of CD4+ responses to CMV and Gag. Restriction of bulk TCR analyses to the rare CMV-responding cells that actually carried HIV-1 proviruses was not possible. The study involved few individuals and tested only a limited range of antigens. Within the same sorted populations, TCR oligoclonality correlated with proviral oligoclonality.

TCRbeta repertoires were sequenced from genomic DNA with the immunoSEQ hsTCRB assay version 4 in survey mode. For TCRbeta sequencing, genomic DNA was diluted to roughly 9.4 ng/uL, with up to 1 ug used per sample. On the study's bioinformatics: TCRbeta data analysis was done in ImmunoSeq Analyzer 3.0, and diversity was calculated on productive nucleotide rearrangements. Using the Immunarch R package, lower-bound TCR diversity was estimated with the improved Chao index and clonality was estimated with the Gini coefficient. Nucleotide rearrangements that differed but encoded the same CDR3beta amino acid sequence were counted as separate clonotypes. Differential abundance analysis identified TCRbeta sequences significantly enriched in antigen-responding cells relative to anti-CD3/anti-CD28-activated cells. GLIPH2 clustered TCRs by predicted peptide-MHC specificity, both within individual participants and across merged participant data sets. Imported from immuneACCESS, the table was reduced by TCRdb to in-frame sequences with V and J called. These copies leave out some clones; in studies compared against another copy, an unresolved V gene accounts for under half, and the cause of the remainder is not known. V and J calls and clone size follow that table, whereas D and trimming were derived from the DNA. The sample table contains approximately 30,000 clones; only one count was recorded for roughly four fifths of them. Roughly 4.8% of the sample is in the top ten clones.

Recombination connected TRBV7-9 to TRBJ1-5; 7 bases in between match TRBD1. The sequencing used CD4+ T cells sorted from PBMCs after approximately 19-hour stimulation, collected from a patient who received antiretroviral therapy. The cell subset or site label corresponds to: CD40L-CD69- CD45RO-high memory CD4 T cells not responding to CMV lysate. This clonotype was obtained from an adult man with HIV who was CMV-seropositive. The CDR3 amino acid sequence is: CASSLAQGDNQPQHF. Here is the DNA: TGTGCCAGCAGCTTAGCCCAGGGGGACAATCAGCCCCAGCATTTT.